This TCR beta chain was profiled in a study of cytomegalovirus exposure and HLA in healthy donors. Study summary: The early release's HLA-typed donors yielded approximately 82 million unique TCRs. Study outcomes and limitations: From TCR beta sequences, most subjects' HLA-A and HLA-B alleles were reportedly predicted accurately. Associated with cytomegalovirus, according to the listing, were around 160 TCR beta chains. A later analysis found common viral pathogens apparently linked to several of the most significant clusters.

This clone was counted a single time. Its antigen is unidentified. Researchers ran the PCR with 60 Vbeta and 13 Jbeta primers. Sequencing was performed with immunoSEQ multiplex PCR; in TCRdb, only in-frame clones are kept and a portion is missing. Among under 200,000 clones listed, 79% were seen once. CDR3 length: 11 amino acids. The ends were cut back, 10 bases at V and 10 bases at J, with 15 bases in the middle. CDR1 is MDHEN and CDR2 is SYDVKM in the germline V gene. This receptor was taken from a middle-aged woman in good health and CMV-seronegative. This chain joins TRBV28 and TRBJ2-3; D may be TRBD1 or TRBD2 (7 bases each). The sample consisted of PBMCs. CDR3 coding DNA: TGTGCCATCAGGGGGACTACGGCGCAGTATTTT. Its protein product is CAIRGTTAQYF. The full variable domain, completed using reference TRBV28 and TRBJ2-3, is DVKVTQSSRYLVKRTGEKVFLECVQDMDHENMFWYRQDPGLGLRLIYFSYDVKMKEKGDIPEGYSVSREKKERFSLILESASTNQTSMYLCAIRGTTAQYFGPGTRLTVL.